This is a list of T cell receptor beta chains from one sample in a study of CD8 T cells in Susac syndrome. TCRdb redid the calling of the immunoSEQ multiplex PCR reads with MiXCR, one entry per CDR3 protein. There are more than 150,000 distinct CDR3 sequences in the sample; about 95% occur only once, and about 0.17% lies in the top ten. Specimen: CD4+ T cells from PBMCs. These receptors all come from a human donor with Susac syndrome. Both conserved end residues are part of each CDR3. A D gene is named only where the DNA matches it firmly. Clone size is stated in some rows and not others, as once, few, many or a class when expanded.

CDR3aa	CDR3nt	d_gene	v_gene	abundance	j_gene
CASSQTGRANTEAFF	TGCGCCAGCAGCCAGACGGGACGGGCGAACACTGAAGCTTTCTTT	-	TRBV4-1	few	TRBJ1-1
CASSKFDSGGYTF	TGTGCCAGCAGTAAATTCGATTCGGGTGGCTACACCTTC	-	TRBV27	-	TRBJ1-2
CAISSPAGRSGATDTQYF	TGTGCCATCAGCTCCCCCGCGGGGAGGTCGGGGGCCACAGATACGCAGTATTTT	-	TRBV10-3	-	TRBJ2-3
CASTLGLGWSTGELFF	TGTGCCAGCACCTTAGGGCTGGGCTGGAGCACCGGGGAGCTGTTTTTT	-	TRBV7-2	once	TRBJ2-2
CASSHVWDTEAFF	TGTGCCAGCAGTCACGTTTGGGACACTGAAGCTTTCTTT	-	TRBV27	-	TRBJ1-1
CASSISRASYEQYF	TGTGCCAGTAGTATTAGCAGGGCCTCCTACGAGCAGTACTTC	-	TRBV19	-	TRBJ2-7
CASSSTGGSDTQYF	TGTGCCAGCAGCTCGACAGGGGGCTCAGATACGCAGTATTTT	TRBD1	TRBV7-9	once	TRBJ2-3
CASLGGVKTEAFF	TGTGCCAGCCTAGGGGGCGTGAAGACTGAAGCTTTCTTT	TRBD1	TRBV6-5	-	TRBJ1-1
CASTSLGGQGVDTQYF	TGTGCCAGCACCTCCCTTGGGGGACAAGGGGTAGATACGCAGTATTTT	-	TRBV13	-	TRBJ2-3
CASPPPRADPRTDTQYF	TGTGCCAGCCCACCCCCGCGGGCAGATCCACGGACAGATACGCAGTATTTT	-	TRBV2	-	TRBJ2-3
CATSRDPREGSPLHF	TGTGCCACCAGCAGAGATCCCAGGGAGGGATCACCCCTCCACTTT	-	TRBV15	-	TRBJ1-6
CSATGRLGEKLFF	TGCAGCGCAACTGGAAGGCTTGGGGAAAAACTGTTTTTT	-	TRBV29-1	once	TRBJ1-4
CASGDLFGTGRYEQYF	TGTGCCAGCGGCGATCTATTCGGGACAGGTCGCTACGAGCAGTACTTC	TRBD1	TRBV6-1	-	TRBJ2-7
CASTDLAKNIQYF	TGTGCCAGTACCGACTTAGCCAAAAACATTCAGTACTTC	-	TRBV19	once	TRBJ2-4
CSVGSADNEQFF	TGCAGCGTTGGGTCCGCCGACAATGAGCAGTTCTTC	-	TRBV29-1	-	TRBJ2-1
CASSPPQLAKNIQYF	TGTGCCAGCTCACCCCCCCAACTAGCCAAAAACATTCAGTACTTC	-	TRBV18	few	TRBJ2-4
CASSSGTGLGYTF	TGTGCCAGCAGCTCCGGGACAGGGTTGGGCTACACCTTC	TRBD1	TRBV6-6	-	TRBJ1-2
CASSLRQGAEGNTIYF	TGTGCCAGCAGTTTGCGACAGGGGGCTGAAGGAAACACCATATATTTT	TRBD1	TRBV12-3/TRBV12-4	once	TRBJ1-3
CASSLNPLGPERGEKLFF	TGCGCCAGCAGCCTGAACCCTCTTGGACCTGAGAGGGGTGAAAAACTGTTTTTT	-	TRBV5-1	-	TRBJ1-4
CASSRNSGANVLTF	TGTGCCAGCAGTCGAAATTCTGGGGCCAACGTCCTGACTTTC	-	TRBV2	few	TRBJ2-6
CASSYTGRGYTF	TGTGCCAGCAGTTATACAGGGAGAGGCTACACCTTC	-	TRBV13	-	TRBJ1-2
CATGDQMYGYTF	TGTGCCACCGGTGACCAGATGTATGGCTACACCTTC	-	TRBV28	-	TRBJ1-2
CASTLTTDTQYF	TGTGCCAGCACCCTTACCACAGATACGCAGTATTTT	-	TRBV12-3/TRBV12-4	-	TRBJ2-3
CASSQGGVGTDTQYF	TGTGCCAGCAGCCAAGGCGGGGTAGGCACAGATACGCAGTATTTT	-	TRBV14	-	TRBJ2-3
CATSRDNGFRGF	TGTGCCACCAGCAGAGATAATGGATTCAGGGGTTTT	-	TRBV15	once	TRBJ2-3
CATSRDGATNEKLFF	TGTGCCACCAGCAGAGATGGTGCAACTAATGAAAAACTGTTTTTT	-	TRBV15	-	TRBJ1-4
CASSPRTFYGYTF	TGTGCCAGTAGTCCCCGGACATTTTATGGCTACACCTTC	-	TRBV19	-	TRBJ1-2
CASSIDDYEQYF	TGTGCCAGCAGTATCGACGACTACGAGCAGTACTTC	-	TRBV6-6	-	TRBJ2-7
CASSLDRGSPLHF	TGTGCCAGCAGTTTAGACAGGGGTTCACCCCTCCACTTT	TRBD1	TRBV12-3/TRBV12-4	-	TRBJ1-6
CASSKGQGHSNQPQHF	TGTGCCAGCAGCAAAGGACAGGGTCATAGCAATCAGCCCCAGCATTTT	-	TRBV21-1	-	TRBJ1-5
CSARVSEGAGEQYF	TGCAGTGCTAGAGTGAGCGAGGGGGCTGGCGAGCAGTACTTC	TRBD1	TRBV20-1	-	TRBJ2-7
CASSFRQKSYEQYF	TGTGCCAGCAGTTTTCGACAGAAGTCCTACGAGCAGTACTTC	-	TRBV27	few	TRBJ2-7
CASSQDGQRETQYF	TGCGCCAGCAGCCAAGACGGGCAGCGTGAGACCCAGTACTTC	-	TRBV4-1	-	TRBJ2-5
CASGTGPNQPQHF	TGTGCCAGCGGTACAGGACCCAATCAGCCCCAGCATTTT	-	TRBV6-6	-	TRBJ1-5
CASRGQGKPYEQYF	TGTGCCAGCAGAGGACAGGGCAAGCCCTACGAGCAGTACTTC	TRBD1	TRBV27	-	TRBJ2-7
CASSYSQTVRTEAFF	TGTGCCAGCAGTTACTCCCAGACGGTACGCACTGAAGCTTTCTTT	-	TRBV6-2/TRBV6-3	-	TRBJ1-1
CSARRRGGRGEQYF	TGCAGTGCTAGACGGCGGGGGGGCCGGGGCGAGCAGTACTTC	TRBD2	TRBV20-1	once	TRBJ2-7
CASSDGGTDTQYF	TGTGCCAGCAGTGATGGGGGCACAGATACGCAGTATTTT	-	TRBV25-1	-	TRBJ2-3
CASSQARRQRAYSNQPQHF	TGCGCCAGCAGCCAAGCCCGTCGACAGCGAGCGTATAGCAATCAGCCCCAGCATTTT	-	TRBV4-3	once	TRBJ1-5
CASSSSRDRAYEQYF	TGTGCCAGCAGCTCCTCCCGGGACAGAGCCTACGAGCAGTACTTC	TRBD1	TRBV5-6	-	TRBJ2-7
CASSPRALAQGIYGYTF	TGTGCCAGCAGCCCACGTGCCCTAGCACAGGGTATCTATGGCTACACCTTC	-	TRBV3-1	once	TRBJ1-2
CASIDPGGTEAFF	TGTGCCAGTATCGACCCAGGGGGCACTGAAGCTTTCTTT	TRBD1	TRBV19	-	TRBJ1-1
CASAGPGNTIYF	TGTGCCAGCGCCGGTCCCGGAAACACCATATATTTT	-	TRBV9	-	TRBJ1-3
CASSYSGGLGSYGYTF	TGTGCCAGCAGTTACTCAGGCGGGCTTGGAAGCTATGGCTACACCTTC	-	TRBV6-6	-	TRBJ1-2
CSAEWVGGAGETQYF	TGCAGTGCGGAGTGGGTCGGGGGGGCAGGGGAGACCCAGTACTTC	TRBD2	TRBV20-1	-	TRBJ2-5
CATSGTGTSGGARETQYF	TGTGCCACCAGCGGAACCGGGACTAGCGGGGGGGCCCGGGAGACCCAGTACTTC	TRBD2	TRBV15	-	TRBJ2-5
CASSPGTGRYEQYF	TGTGCCAGCAGCCCCGGGACAGGGAGGTACGAGCAGTACTTC	TRBD1	TRBV6-1	-	TRBJ2-7
CASSSGLAGSEQFF	TGTGCCAGCAGCTCCGGGCTAGCGGGGAGTGAGCAGTTCTTC	TRBD2	TRBV7-2	few	TRBJ2-1
CASRFSGGNTGELFF	TGTGCCAGCAGATTTAGCGGGGGTAACACCGGGGAGCTGTTTTTT	TRBD2	TRBV12-3/TRBV12-4	-	TRBJ2-2
CSVGGQGENYGYTF	TGCAGCGTTGGGGGACAGGGGGAGAACTATGGCTACACCTTC	TRBD1	TRBV29-1	-	TRBJ1-2
CASSPPGGNYGYTF	TGTGCCAGCAGTCCCCCAGGGGGTAACTATGGCTACACCTTC	TRBD1	TRBV28	-	TRBJ1-2
CSARWGPGNTEAFF	TGCAGTGCCAGATGGGGGCCTGGGAACACTGAAGCTTTCTTT	-	TRBV20-1	once	TRBJ1-1
CSARTALGSTDTQYF	TGCAGTGCAAGGACCGCGCTGGGGAGCACAGATACGCAGTATTTT	-	TRBV20-1	-	TRBJ2-3
CASSSSTGDTQYF	TGTGCCAGCAGTTCATCAACTGGGGATACGCAGTATTTT	-	TRBV12-3/TRBV12-4	-	TRBJ2-3
CASSPSATGELFF	TGTGCCAGTAGTCCTAGTGCCACCGGGGAGCTGTTTTTT	-	TRBV19	-	TRBJ2-2